A selection of T cell receptor beta chains follows, all from one sample in a study of OX40 agonist ivuxolimab in advanced cancers. Here immunoSEQ multiplex PCR was the method, and the copy in TCRdb shows in-frame clones only, minus some. The repertoire holds tens of thousands of clones, with around 92% as singletons. Material: CD4+ or CD8+ T cells sorted from blood, obtained in a trial of the OX40 agonist ivuxolimab. The receptors come from an adult with an advanced solid tumor such as melanoma, head and neck, liver or kidney cancer. CDR3s include the opening cysteine and the closing phenylalanine or tryptophan.

v_call	cdr3_aa
TRBV5-1	CASSLAGANTGELFF
TRBV16	CASSAGDLQGKLFF
TRBV15	CATSSGLAANWETQYF
TRBV9	CASSGGRDRLMNTEAFF
TRBV5-1	CASSWWTGMNTEAFF
TRBV4-1	CASSQGTGGEGKLFF
TRBV5-1	CASSHGPTEVNTEAFF
TRBV11-2	CASSVNAGGLSPNYNEQFF
TRBV7-9	CASSPGLAETQYF
TRBV27	CASSLSTITDTQYF
TRBV19	CASGTGGTEAFF
TRBV5-6	CASSYGTGRYEQYF
TRBV6-6	CASSYGQGRTEAFF
TRBV5-1	CASSLAADNYGYTF
TRBV5-1	CASRVESGSYGYTF
TRBV5-5	CASSSVGGVPTEQYF
TRBV18	CASSPWDRDEYGYTF
TRBV6-5	CASSYSGDSYEQYF
TRBV19	CASSLFIGQGADSPLHF
TRBV6-5	CASSPGQGVHEQYF
TRBV20-1	CGWLNYGYTF
TRBV6-6	CASSPTGGGYYGYTF
TRBV7-9	CASSPLGGEQFF
TRBV11-2	CASSLEGRSTVNTEAFF
TRBV11-3	CASSPWVAGPFTDTQYF
TRBV19	CASGGTGSNEQYF
TRBV29-1	CSVEMSLEAFF
TRBV9	CASSVAGGMGYEQYF
TRBV18	CASSPQYRDRGDGYTF
TRBV19	CASRGGRNTGELFF
TRBV18	CASSPPGGTPGYTF